This T cell receptor (beta chain) was identified in a study of T cell changes during pregnancy in multiple sclerosis. The table came from immunoSEQ multiplex PCR; TCRdb's copy has only in-frame clones and leaves some out. The table records around 100,000 clones, about nine tenths of them present only once. This material consisted of peripheral blood, taken in the second trimester of pregnancy. This TCR was recovered from a female donor in good health, enrolled as a control in a pregnancy study.

The CDR3 DNA reads as TGTGCCAGCAGTTACCGCGGCGGCTTCTACGAGCAGTACTTC. This codes for CASSYRGGFYEQYF. J is TRBJ2-7 and V is TRBV6-6; D not certain. Deletions cut 2 bases from V and 3 bases from J, with 11 bases between. Per the germline V gene, CDR1 is MNHNY and CDR2 is SVGAGI (reference sequence). CDR3 length: 14 amino acids.